This T cell receptor beta chain was recovered during a study of ipilimumab plus nivolumab after autologous stem cell transplantation. The data were produced by immunoSEQ multiplex PCR, yet TCRdb's version contains in-frame clones alone and is incomplete. The table lists approximately 20,000 clones, 70% to 80% of them singletons. Patients got 3 mg/kg IV nivolumab weeks 1, 4, 7, 10, then biweekly through week 26. The origin of this receptor is a male donor with diffuse large B-cell lymphoma. Sequencing was performed on PBMCs, taken in a trial of ipilimumab plus nivolumab as post-transplant consolidation.

The CDR3 DNA is TGCAGCGTTCGGGTGGGAAACACTGAAGCTTTCTTT. This encodes CSVRVGNTEAFF. The chain carries TRBV29-1 and TRBJ1-1; D ambiguous. V was shortened by 5 bases and J by 2 bases, with 9 bases between the two germline ends. Germline lookup yields CDR1 SQVTM and CDR2 ANQGSEA. This CDR3 has 12 residues.